This entry concerns a single T cell receptor beta chain. What it binds is not known. The data are from a study of OX40 agonist ivuxolimab in advanced cancers. Turning to the study itself: In this trial design, patients received ivuxolimab intravenously at 0.01 to 10 mg/kg every 2 weeks. Study conclusions and caveats: Partly responding patients at 0.1-3.0 mg/kg showed some of the smallest clonal expansion.

Baseline, cycle 4 day 1, and cycle 7 day 1 were the blood sampling points. Generated by immunoSEQ multiplex PCR, the TCRdb table keeps only in-frame clones and is missing some. The profile covers 25,000 to 35,000 clones, with about 86% appearing a single time and around 33% taken by the ten largest. Unmatched junction bases numbered 8, after V lost 4 bases and J lost 8 bases. The CDR3 has 14 amino acids. Germline loops: CDR1 LGHNA, CDR2 YSLEER. Sequences were derived from CD4+ or CD8+ T cells sorted from blood, sampled in a trial of the OX40 agonist ivuxolimab. The TCR sequence derives from an adult with an advanced solid tumor such as melanoma, head and neck, liver or kidney cancer. This chain joins TRBV4-3 and TRBJ2-1; 7 bases align to TRBD2. The CDR3 DNA reads as TGCGCCAGCAGCCCCTTGCGCGGGAGCCATGAGCAGTTCTTC. As protein: CASSPLRGSHEQFF.